The 32 T cell receptor beta chains presented below share a single source sample, sequenced in a study of cytomegalovirus exposure and HLA in healthy donors. Assay used: immunoSEQ multiplex PCR; TCRdb lists only in-frame clones, some missing. The sample holds under 100,000 clones, about 96% seen once. Sequencing input: PBMCs. The receptors were sampled from a man aged 18 to 29 in good health and CMV-seronegative.

This CDR3 reads CAFNGGRGYDEQFF. The CDR3 region has the DNA TGTGCCTTCAATGGCGGGAGAGGTTACGATGAGCAGTTCTTC. This chain links TRBV7-9 with TRBJ2-1; 7 bases agree with TRBD2. Germline loops: CDR1 SEHNR, CDR2 FQNEAQ (reference sequence). Trimming removed 11 bases from V and 8 bases from J; junction bases left unmatched: 15. The CDR3 runs to 14 residues.

V gene TRBV4-1 combines with J gene TRBJ2-3, with D possibly being TRBD1 (6 bases). The germline V and J ends were trimmed by 4 bases and 3 bases, with 20 bases remaining between them. The CDR3 is 17 amino acids. The germline V gene has CDR1 MGHRA and CDR2 YSYEKL. This CDR3 reads CASSPRGPRGGTDTQYF. The CDR3 nucleotides are TGCGCCAGCAGCCCACGAGGGCCAAGAGGGGGAACAGATACGCAGTATTTT.

V gene TRBV7-3 combines with J gene TRBJ2-1; 7 bases match TRBD2. From germline, CDR1 is SGHTA and CDR2 FQGTGA. The CDR3 is 14 residues long. The J segment lost 8 bases and the V segment lost 1 base, leaving 5 bases of the junction unmatched. CDR3 sequence: CASSLRGGGHEQFF. CDR3 DNA: TGTGCCAGCAGCTTAAGGGGGGGTGGGCATGAGCAGTTCTTC.

In its sample, this clone was seen once. This chain uses TRBV5-1 with TRBJ2-1, with 10 bases identical to TRBD2. The CDR3 covers 14 residues. V gave up 4 bases and J gave up 7 bases; unmatched junction bases: 5. The germline CDR1 and CDR2 sequences are SGHRS and YFSETQ. CDR3 in amino acids: CASSPWTSGNEQFF. In DNA, the CDR3 is TGCGCCAGCAGCCCGTGGACTAGCGGTAATGAGCAGTTCTTC. Drawing the rest from reference TRBV5-1 and TRBJ2-1, the complete variable domain is KAGVTQTPRYLIKTRGQQVTLSCSPISGHRSVSWYQQTPGQGLQFLFEYFSETQRNKGNFPGRFSGRQFSNSRSEMNVSTLELGDSALYLCASSPWTSGNEQFFGPGTRLTVL.

The J gene is TRBJ1-2, the V gene TRBV7-2; the D gene is possibly TRBD1 (5 bases). V was shortened by 2 bases and J by 4 bases, with 14 bases between the two germline ends. From germline, CDR1 is SGHTA and CDR2 FQGNSA. The CDR3 totals 15 residues. The CDR3 reads CASSLIGRDPYGYTF. CDR3 sequence (DNA): TGTGCCAGCAGCTTAATTGGGCGGGACCCCTATGGCTACACCTTC.

The chain links TRBV6-1 to TRBJ2-2; D is undetermined. This CDR3 contains 12 residues. Per the germline V gene, CDR1 is MNHNS and CDR2 is SASEGT. V was pared by 5 bases and J by 2 bases, with 3 bases between. The CDR3 loop is CASSLNTGELFF. The CDR3 DNA follows: TGTGCCAGCAGTCTTAACACCGGGGAGCTGTTTTTT.

The rearrangement joins TRBV30 to TRBJ1-1; D is possibly TRBD1 (5 bases). V dropped 3 bases and J dropped 1 base, with 9 bases sitting between them. Germline loops: CDR1 GTSNPN, CDR2 SVGIG (reference sequence). The CDR3 totals 13 residues. CDR3 sequence (DNA): TGTGCCTGGAGCCTACAGGAGAACACTGAAGCTTTCTTT. This codes for CAWSLQENTEAFF.

The gene calls are TRBV14 and TRBJ1-1; D remains unclear. Trimming shortened V by 2 bases and J by 1 base, and 5 bases separated the two germline ends. This CDR3 region has 13 residues. Germline V lookup: CDR1 SGHDN, CDR2 FVKESK. The CDR3 loop reads CASSQWRNTEAFF. In nucleotides, the CDR3 is TGTGCCAGCAGCCAATGGAGGAACACTGAAGCTTTCTTT.

The chain combines TRBV19 with TRBJ2-1, with 7 bases matching TRBD2. Germline V gene data show CDR1 as LNHDA and CDR2 as SQIVND (reference sequence). The CDR3 sequence is 13 residues long. The junction had 9 bases not matched to a gene; V was cut back by 7 bases and J by 9 bases. CDR3 loop: CASTPGRGTEQFF. CDR3 DNA sequence: TGTGCCAGTACCCCTGGGAGGGGAACTGAGCAGTTCTTC.

This chain links TRBV27 with TRBJ1-5; possible D gene TRBD1, 5 bases. V lost 3 bases, J lost 4 bases, and 10 bases lay in between. The CDR3 extends over 14 amino acids. Germline V lookup: CDR1 MNHEY, CDR2 SMNVEV (reference sequence). Here the CDR3 reads CASSLAGQNQPQHF. CDR3 nucleotides: TGTGCCAGCAGTTTGGCAGGGCAAAATCAGCCCCAGCATTTT.

The rearrangement uses TRBV9 and TRBJ2-1; D possibly corresponds to TRBD1 (6 bases). The CDR3 contains 16 residues. Germline CDR1 reads SGDLS; CDR2 reads YYNGEE. V was clipped by 4 bases and J by 4 bases, with 18 bases between them. The CDR3 DNA follows: TGTGCCAGCAGCCCTCTCCTGGGACACCTATACAATGAGCAGTTCTTC. Encoded protein: CASSPLLGHLYNEQFF. Variable domain in full (rest from reference TRBV9 and TRBJ2-1): DSGVTQTPKHLITATGQRVTLRCSPRSGDLSVYWYQQSLDQGLQFLIQYYNGEERAKGNILERFSAQQFPDLHSELNLSSLELGDSALYFCASSPLLGHLYNEQFFGPGTRLTVL.

The CDR3 sequence: CASSSNSGISYEQYF. Written as DNA, the CDR3 is TGTGCCAGCAGCTCGAATAGCGGGATCTCCTACGAGCAGTACTTC. This chain connects TRBV27 to TRBJ2-7; 8 bases align to TRBD2. Germline V CDR1 and CDR2: MNHEY, SMNVEV (reference sequence). Losses at the gene ends were 6 bases for V and 0 bases for J; bases not matched to a gene: 7. The CDR3 covers 15 residues.

This rearrangement joins TRBV10-2 to TRBJ2-1, with 8 bases matching TRBD2. V gave up 9 bases and J gave up 6 bases; unmatched junction bases: 10. This CDR3 region has 14 residues. CDR1 and CDR2 from the germline V gene are WSHSY and SAAADI. CDR3 sequence: CASKKRERANEQFF. CDR3 DNA sequence: TGCGCCAGTAAGAAGCGGGAGAGGGCCAATGAGCAGTTCTTC.

This rearrangement joins TRBV29-1 to TRBJ2-1; 8 nucleotides match TRBD2. V lost 2 bases and J lost 0; bases outside the gene matches: 6. Germline assignment: CDR1 SQVTM and CDR2 ANQGSEA. This CDR3 region has 16 residues. The CDR3 nucleotides read TGCAGCGTTGAATATGTTAGCGGGGACTCCTACAATGAGCAGTTCTTC. The encoded protein is CSVEYVSGDSYNEQFF.

V gene TRBV28 combines with J gene TRBJ1-2, with a tentative D call TRBD1 (6 bases). The CDR3 covers 14 residues. Germline CDR1 reads MDHEN; CDR2 reads SYDVKM. Trimming took off 1 base at V and 8 bases at J, with 14 bases between the two ends. CDR3 residues: CASSLSWGRRGYTF. The CDR3 region has the DNA TGTGCCAGCAGTTTATCTTGGGGGCGGAGAGGCTACACCTTC.

As to this clone: One end of the junction fails to match germline, which may point to a read error. J is TRBJ2-5 and V is TRBV19, with TRBD1 as a possible D gene (5 bases). Germline assignment: CDR1 LNHDA and CDR2 SQIVND (reference sequence). The CDR3 totals 14 residues. The DNA of the CDR3 is TGTGCCAGTAGTATAGGAAGGGGCCAAGCGACCCAGTACTTC. Protein: CASSIGRGQATQYF.

The genes are TRBV4-3 and TRBJ2-1, with 14 bases lining up with TRBD2. Trimming removed 1 base from V and 0 bases from J; junction bases left unmatched: 5. The CDR3 runs 19 residues. Germline-derived CDR1 and CDR2 are LGHNA and YSLEER. CDR3 coding DNA: TGCGCCAGCAGCCAAGCCCTGGGACTAGCGGGGGACTCCTACAATGAGCAGTTCTTC. As protein: CASSQALGLAGDSYNEQFF.

This clone was found once. The chain uses TRBV27 and TRBJ2-1; 12 nucleotides match TRBD2. This CDR3 has 18 amino acids. V gave up 4 bases and J gave up 2 bases; unmatched junction bases: 9. Germline V lookup: CDR1 MNHEY, CDR2 SMNVEV (reference sequence). The CDR3 nucleotides are TGTGCCAGCAGTTCTTTACTAGCGGGAGGCCTCCCCTACAATGAGCAGTTCTTC. Its translation is CASSSLLAGGLPYNEQFF.

The J gene is TRBJ2-5, the V gene TRBV7-2; the match to TRBD2 covers 9 bases. CDR1 is SGHTA, CDR2 FQGNSA, per germline. The CDR3 length is 17 residues. V shed 2 bases and J 4 bases; nucleotides not matched to a gene: 11. The CDR3: CASSLRGLAGVRETQYF. The CDR3 region has the DNA TGTGCCAGCAGCTTAAGAGGTTTAGCGGGGGTCCGAGAGACCCAGTACTTC.

The J gene is TRBJ2-3, the V gene TRBV7-9; 9 positions agree with TRBD2. The germline V gene encodes CDR1 SEHNR and CDR2 FQNEAQ (reference sequence). V lost 3 bases, J lost 2 bases, and 6 bases stayed unmatched. CDR3 length equals 16 residues. The CDR3 region is CASSFFLAGLTDTQYF. The CDR3 DNA is TGTGCCAGCAGCTTTTTTCTAGCGGGACTCACAGATACGCAGTATTTT.

This clone was counted once. Other DNA variants within this sample encode the same CDR3. The chain links TRBV11-2 to TRBJ1-5; D remains ambiguous. V lost 0 bases and J lost 1, with 4 bases in between. In germline, CDR1 is SGHAT, CDR2 FQNNGV. The CDR3 loop spans 14 amino acids. As DNA, the CDR3 is TGTGCCAGCAGCTTAGATAGCAGCAATCAGCCCCAGCATTTT. This codes for CASSLDSSNQPQHF.

The chain has TRBV5-6 and TRBJ2-7, with D perhaps matching TRBD2 (5 bases). The germline gives CDR1 SGHDT, CDR2 YYEEEE. The CDR3 is 13 residues long. V lost 4 bases, J lost 2 bases, and 10 bases lay in between. The CDR3 DNA reads as TGTGCCAGCAGCGCGGGCCGGGCCTACGAGCAGTACGTC. Encoded protein: CASSAGRAYEQYV.

V usage is TRBV5-1 and J usage is TRBJ1-1; D possibly corresponds to TRBD1 (6 bases). Germline CDR1 SGHRS, CDR2 YFSETQ. V was shortened by 0 bases and J by 2 bases, with 8 bases between the two germline ends. This CDR3 spans 14 amino acids. The CDR3 DNA reads TGCGCCAGCAGCTTGGTGGACAGAAACACTGAAGCTTTCTTT. Translating it yields CASSLVDRNTEAFF. Looking up the rest from reference TRBV5-1 and TRBJ1-1 gives the full variable domain: KAGVTQTPRYLIKTRGQQVTLSCSPISGHRSVSWYQQTPGQGLQFLFEYFSETQRNKGNFPGRFSGRQFSNSRSEMNVSTLELGDSALYLCASSLVDRNTEAFFGQGTRLTVV.

The V call is TRBV7-2, the J call TRBJ1-2; tentatively, D is TRBD1 (5 bases). Germline values: CDR1 SGHTA, CDR2 FQGNSA. V was pared by 1 base and J by 6 bases, with 18 bases between. The CDR3 loop spans 16 amino acids. Here the CDR3 reads CASSLEAIYGGDGYTF. The CDR3 nucleotides read TGTGCCAGCAGCTTAGAGGCGATATATGGGGGGGATGGCTACACCTTC.

The chain carries TRBV28 and TRBJ1-5; D ambiguous. The CDR3 has 14 residues. Germline V CDR1 and CDR2: MDHEN, SYDVKM. Trimming pared 3 bases from V and 6 bases from J, leaving 12 bases between. CDR3 loop: CASSLPLEGQPQHF. Written as DNA, the CDR3 is TGTGCCAGCAGTTTGCCTCTGGAGGGTCAGCCCCAGCATTTT. The variable domain in full, with the rest retrieved from reference TRBV28 and TRBJ1-5, is DVKVTQSSRYLVKRTGEKVFLECVQDMDHENMFWYRQDPGLGLRLIYFSYDVKMKEKGDIPEGYSVSREKKERFSLILESASTNQTSMYLCASSLPLEGQPQHFGDGTRLSIL.

J is TRBJ2-1 and V is TRBV19; 9 positions agree with TRBD2. Unmatched junction bases numbered 2, after V lost 4 bases and J lost 4 bases. The CDR3 runs 14 residues. Germline V gene sequence: CDR1 LNHDA, CDR2 SQIVND (reference sequence). CDR3 coding DNA: TGTGCCAGTAGTACTAGCGGGAAATACAATGAGCAGTTCTTC. Its protein is CASSTSGKYNEQFF.

This sequence joins TRBV29-1 and TRBJ1-1; D unresolved. Germline V gene sequence: CDR1 SQVTM, CDR2 ANQGSEA. The CDR3 spans 11 residues. With 7 bases removed from V and 5 bases from J, the gap between germline ends came to 11 bases. CDR3 sequence: CSASYETEAFF. For the CDR3, the DNA is TGCAGCGCATCCTATGAAACTGAAGCTTTCTTT.

The chain carries TRBV6-1 and TRBJ1-2, with 7 bases aligning to TRBD1. J lost 3 bases, V lost 6 bases, and 10 bases had no gene match. The germline V gene encodes CDR1 MNHNS and CDR2 SASEGT. The CDR3 runs to 15 residues. The DNA for the CDR3 is TGTGCCAGCAGCCCGGGCCAGGGGGTGCACTATGGCTACACCTTC. As protein: CASSPGQGVHYGYTF.

The chain links TRBV27 to TRBJ2-7, with D tentatively TRBD2 (6 bases). CDR3 length: 16 amino acids. V was trimmed by 6 bases and J by 0 bases, leaving 18 bases between them. Germline V gene lookup returns CDR1 MNHEY and CDR2 SMNVEV (reference sequence). DNA for the CDR3: TGTGCCAGCAGCCGGGGCCGGGAGACGACCTCCTACGAGCAGTACTTC. Protein product: CASSRGRETTSYEQYF.

The rearrangement joins TRBV30 to TRBJ2-5; TRBD2 agrees at 14 bases. CDR1 GTSNPN and CDR2 SVGIG come from the germline V gene (reference sequence). V gave up 8 bases and J gave up 9 bases; unmatched junction bases: 5. The CDR3 has 12 amino acids. CDR3 sequence (DNA): TGTGCCGGACGGGGACTAGCGGGAGCCCAGTACTTC. Translated, it gives CAGRGLAGAQYF.

This chain joins TRBV6-1 and TRBJ1-5, with TRBD1 as a possible D gene (6 bases). V shed 10 bases and J shed 9 bases, with 19 bases lying between them. CDR1 and CDR2 from the germline V gene are MNHNS and SASEGT. The length of the CDR3 is 13 residues. The CDR3 sequence is CATLTGRDAPQHF. As DNA, the CDR3 is TGTGCCACCCTGACAGGCCGTGATGCGCCCCAGCATTTT.

The chain combines TRBV5-1 with TRBJ2-1; 8 bases map to TRBD2. The ends lost 4 bases at V and 7 bases at J; junction bases unmatched: 4. This CDR3 contains 13 residues. CDR1 and CDR2 from the germline V gene are SGHRS and YFSETQ. The CDR3 nucleotides are TGCGCCAGCAGCCCGGGGGGGGTTAATGAGCAGTTCTTC. Translating it yields CASSPGGVNEQFF.